These 16 T cell receptor beta chains were sequenced from one sample in a study of T cells in Graves' hyperthyroidism and ophthalmopathy (dated by TCRdb to between 2018 and 2021). The method was multiplex PCR. The sample was run on an Illumina HiSeq 2000. TCR beta CDR3 regions were amplified from RNA transcripts. For the first round of RT-PCR on the TCR CDR3, the HTBI primer set was used together with the Qiagen OneStep RT-PCR kit. TCRdb trimmed public reads at Q25 via fastp, called clones via MiXCR and kept in-frame beta chains. Duplicate CDR3 protein sequences are folded into a single record with the most common DNA and genes. This sample lists under 400,000 distinct CDR3 sequences; 13% were detected once. The top ten clones comprise around a tenth of the sample. The sequencing input was blood. These TCRs come from a woman aged 18-29 years with Graves' hyperthyroidism.

The chain joins TRBV28 to TRBJ2-7; 7 bases are a match to TRBD1. Germline V lookup: CDR1 MDHEN, CDR2 SYDVKM. V gave up 6 bases and J gave up 1 base; unmatched junction bases: 9. The CDR3 spans 15 residues. The CDR3 here is CASRYGTATSYEQYF. DNA for the CDR3: TGTGCCAGCAGATATGGGACAGCCACTTCCTACGAGCAGTACTTC.

The table lists this clonotype with many counts. This rearrangement joins TRBV3-1 to TRBJ2-1; 10 nucleotides agree with TRBD2. The CDR3 totals 18 residues. CDR1 LGHDT and CDR2 YNNKEL come from the germline V gene (reference sequence). After removal of 2 bases from V and 3 bases from J, the junction contained 10 bases not matched to a gene. CDR3 amino acids: CASSQSGQSGGVYNEQFF. CDR3 DNA: TGTGCCAGCAGCCAATCCGGACAAAGCGGGGGGGTCTACAATGAGCAGTTCTTC.

The chain employs TRBV19 and TRBJ2-2; a possible D gene is TRBD2 (6 bases). V was clipped by 10 bases and J by 4 bases, with 13 bases between them. This CDR3 region has 13 residues. Per the germline V gene, CDR1 is LNHDA and CDR2 is SQIVND (reference sequence). The CDR3 region is CATSLEGTGELFF. The DNA for the CDR3 is TGTGCCACCTCGCTGGAGGGCACCGGGGAGCTGTTTTTT.

Ten or more counts support this clonotype. This chain links TRBV2 with TRBJ2-2; 8 bases agree with TRBD2. Losses at the gene ends were 5 bases for V and 1 base for J; bases not matched to a gene: 9. Germline-derived CDR1 and CDR2 are SNHLY and FYNNEI. The CDR3 covers 17 residues. This CDR3 reads CASSPSGSGWNTGELFF. The CDR3 DNA reads TGTGCCAGCAGTCCCAGCGGGAGCGGGTGGAACACCGGGGAGCTGTTTTTT.

This clonotype was detected ten times or more. The genes are TRBV19 and TRBJ1-5, with TRBD1 matching 10 bases. From germline, CDR1 is LNHDA and CDR2 SQIVND (reference sequence). V lost 5 bases and J lost 0; bases outside the gene matches: 7. There are 17 residues in the CDR3. CDR3 DNA: TGTGCCAGTAGTCCCGGGACAGGGGACAATAGCAATCAGCCCCAGCATTTT. Amino acid sequence: CASSPGTGDNSNQPQHF.

This clonotype was detected ten times or more. The rearrangement links TRBV7-9 to TRBJ1-1; a weak D match, TRBD1 (6 bases). V lost 4 bases to trimming and J lost 1 base, with 13 bases between them. This CDR3 has 15 residues. The V gene's germline CDR1 is SEHNR and CDR2 FQNEAQ (reference sequence). DNA for the CDR3: TGTGCCAGCAGCTCACCTTCAGGGGCGAACACTGAAGCTTTCTTT. It is translated as CASSSPSGANTEAFF.

Ten or more counts support this clonotype. DNA for the CDR3: TGTGCCAGCAGCCCCGGGACAGGCTTTGACACTGAAGCTTTCTTT. Translating gives CASSPGTGFDTEAFF. The V gene is TRBV11-2, the J gene TRBJ1-1; 8 nucleotides line up with TRBD1. J gave up 3 bases and V 5 bases, and 8 bases lay outside the gene matches. This CDR3 comprises 15 residues. Germline CDR1 SGHAT, CDR2 FQNNGV.

The table lists this clonotype with many counts. This chain links TRBV6-2 or TRBV6-3 with TRBJ2-6; D is unresolved. There are 15 residues in the CDR3. Germline loops: CDR1 MNHEY, CDR2 SVGEGT. The V end was cut by 0 bases, the J end by 2 bases, with 5 bases between. CDR3 protein: CASSYSVPGANVLTF. The CDR3 DNA sequence: TGTGCCAGCAGTTACTCCGTTCCTGGGGCCAACGTCCTGACTTTC.

Note on this clonotype: This may be a read error, as it is one base from a much larger clone. The genes are TRBV6-2 or TRBV6-3 and TRBJ2-1; 9 positions match TRBD2. The J segment lost 7 bases and the V segment lost 2 bases, leaving 6 bases of the junction unmatched. The CDR3 is 15 amino acids. CDR1 and CDR2 (germline): MNHEY, SVGEGT. The CDR3 loop reads CASSYELAGLNEQFF. The DNA for the CDR3 is TGTGCCAGCAGTTACGAGCTAGCGGGGCTTAATGAGCAGTTCTTC.

This clonotype was recorded many times. The chain is built from TRBV28 and TRBJ2-3, with 11 bases aligning to TRBD2. The CDR3 sequence is 17 residues long. The ends lost 6 bases at V and 5 bases at J; junction bases unmatched: 13. Germline V gene lookup returns CDR1 MDHEN and CDR2 SYDVKM. CDR3 nucleotide sequence: TGTGCCAGCAGCGTCCCGGGACTAGCGGTCAGACGAGATACGCAGTATTTT. This codes for CASSVPGLAVRRDTQYF.

This sequence joins TRBV4-1 and TRBJ1-5; D not certain. With 1 base removed from V and 0 bases from J, the gap between germline ends came to 10 bases. This CDR3 contains 16 residues. CDR1 MGHRA and CDR2 YSYEKL come from the germline V gene. For the CDR3, the DNA is TGCGCCAGCAGCCAAGCGGAACAGTATAGCAATCAGCCCCAGCATTTT. It encodes CASSQAEQYSNQPQHF.

This sequence joins TRBV11-2 and TRBJ2-1, with D perhaps matching TRBD2 (7 bases). Germline CDR1 reads SGHAT; CDR2 reads FQNNGV. This CDR3 region has 16 residues. V lost 5 bases, J lost 3 bases, and 17 bases lay in between. The CDR3 reads CASSVVGGGLYNEQFF. The DNA of the CDR3 is TGTGCCAGCAGCGTCGTTGGCGGGGGCCTCTACAATGAGCAGTTCTTC.

This clonotype was recorded many times. The chain is built from TRBV7-9 and TRBJ2-7, with 8 bases fitting TRBD2. The CDR3 contains 15 residues. V gave up 5 bases and J gave up 3 bases; unmatched junction bases: 9. Germline-derived CDR1 and CDR2 are SEHNR and FQNEAQ (reference sequence). The CDR3 reads CASSPPNGRDYEQYF. In DNA form, the CDR3 reads TGTGCCAGCAGCCCTCCGAACGGGAGGGACTACGAGCAGTACTTC.

The V call is TRBV12-3 or TRBV12-4, the J call TRBJ1-3, with 9 bases matching TRBD1. V shed 4 bases, J shed 4 bases, and the junction held 11 bases outside the gene matches. This CDR3 contains 17 residues. The CDR3 here is CASSSRLQGAGGNTIYF. The CDR3 DNA is TGTGCCAGCAGTTCCCGACTACAGGGGGCTGGGGGAAACACCATATATTTT.

The chain uses TRBV4-1 and TRBJ1-3, with D maybe TRBD1 (6 bases). Trimming took off 0 bases at V and 0 bases at J, with 15 bases between the two ends. CDR1 and CDR2 (germline): MGHRA, YSYEKL. The CDR3 is 18 residues long. The CDR3 reads CASSQEGGQSSSGNTIYF. Here the CDR3 DNA reads TGCGCCAGCAGCCAAGAGGGGGGACAATCGAGCTCTGGAAACACCATATATTTT.

This clonotype was recorded a few times. A read error may be the cause here, since a much bigger clone is one base away. The chain is built from TRBV28 and TRBJ1-1; 11 bases are shared with TRBD1. Germline CDR1 MDHEN, CDR2 SYDVKM. The CDR3 sequence is 15 residues long. V was clipped by 3 bases and J by 11 bases; unmatched bases: 11. CDR3 in amino acids: CASSFPGTGGLDAFF. Written as DNA, the CDR3 is TGTGCCAGCAGTTTCCCGGGGACAGGGGGTTTAGACGCTTTCTTT.